These 20 T cell receptor beta chains were all obtained from the same sample, sequenced in a study of blood T cell repertoires in COVID-19. Profiling relied on immunoSEQ multiplex PCR, and the TCRdb table lists in-frame clones only, not all of them. The table shows under 300,000 clones, with nearly 85% occurring only once. The sample comprised peripheral blood. These receptor sequences come from a human donor in a cohort sampled during active COVID-19.

The V and J genes are TRBV6-1 and TRBJ2-3; D perhaps matches TRBD1 (5 bases). The ends were cut back, 3 bases at V and 8 bases at J, with 12 bases in the middle. The CDR3 spans 13 residues. The germline V gene has CDR1 MNHNS and CDR2 SASEGT. DNA for the CDR3: TGTGCCAGCAGTGATATCGGACAAGGTACGCAGTATTTT. It encodes CASSDIGQGTQYF.

This rearrangement joins TRBV5-1 to TRBJ2-5; 8 nucleotides match TRBD1. Looked up from germline, CDR1 is SGHRS and CDR2 is YFSETQ. J lost 5 bases, V lost 4 bases, and 7 bases had no gene match. The CDR3 runs 14 residues. CDR3 coding DNA: TGCGCCAGCAGCCCGGCAGGGGGCGGCGAGACCCAGTACTTC. Its translation: CASSPAGGGETQYF.

The chain combines TRBV9 with TRBJ2-1, with D perhaps matching TRBD1 (7 bases). V lost 3 bases and J lost 7, with 23 bases in between. Germline lookup yields CDR1 SGDLS and CDR2 YYNGEE. This CDR3 is 17 amino acids long. The CDR3: CASSARSSSGGMNEQFF. In DNA form, the CDR3 reads TGTGCCAGCAGCGCCCGGAGCTCCTCAGGGGGGATGAATGAGCAGTTCTTC.

The rearrangement joins TRBV27 to TRBJ2-2; TRBD2 matches at 10 bases. With V trimmed by 3 bases and J by 5 bases, 3 bases remained unmatched. The CDR3 totals 15 residues. Germline loops: CDR1 MNHEY, CDR2 SMNVEV (reference sequence). CDR3 amino acids: CASSFWTSGTGELFF. The CDR3 DNA sequence: TGTGCCAGCAGTTTTTGGACTAGCGGTACCGGGGAGCTGTTTTTT.

The chain recombines TRBV30 with TRBJ2-7, with 8 positions matching TRBD1. V shed 5 bases and J 4 bases; nucleotides not matched to a gene: 7. Germline CDR1 reads GTSNPN; CDR2 reads SVGIG (reference sequence). This CDR3 contains 13 residues. As DNA, the CDR3 is TGTGCCTGGGACACAGGGGGTTCGTACGAGCAGTACTTC. This encodes CAWDTGGSYEQYF. The whole variable domain, filled in from reference TRBV30 and TRBJ2-7, reads SQTIHQWPATLVQPVGSPLSLECTVEGTSNPNLYWYRQAAGRGLQLLFYSVGIGQISSEVPQNLSASRPQDRQFILSSKKLLLSDSGFYLCAWDTGGSYEQYFGPGTRLTVT.

V gene TRBV30 combines with J gene TRBJ1-5, with D hard to call. Trimming pared 2 bases from V and 5 bases from J, leaving 10 bases between. Germline CDR1 reads GTSNPN; CDR2 reads SVGIG (reference sequence). The CDR3 covers 13 residues. CDR3 protein: CAWSFSGDQPQHF. DNA of the CDR3: TGTGCCTGGAGTTTTTCGGGTGATCAGCCCCAGCATTTT.

The V and J genes are TRBV24-1 and TRBJ2-1; 9 bases agree with TRBD1. CDR3 length equals 15 residues. V trimming: 8 bases; J trimming: 0 bases; junction bases outside the gene matches: 4. CDR1 KGHDR and CDR2 SFDVKD come from the germline V gene. The CDR3 region is CATNTGGASYNEQFF. In DNA, the CDR3 is TGTGCCACCAATACAGGGGGCGCCTCCTACAATGAGCAGTTCTTC.

The chain recombines TRBV20-1 with TRBJ2-7; 11 bases align to TRBD1. Per the germline V gene, CDR1 is DFQATT and CDR2 is SNEGSKA (reference sequence). The trim removed 5 bases at V and 5 bases at J, leaving 11 bases unmatched. The CDR3 runs to 15 residues. This chain's CDR3 is CSAGERDRGFDEQYF. CDR3 sequence (DNA): TGCAGTGCTGGTGAACGGGACAGGGGGTTCGACGAGCAGTACTTC.

Comment on this clone: Just one base apart from a much larger clone, this may be a read error. The chain employs TRBV7-9 and TRBJ1-1, with 8 bases identical to TRBD1. CDR1 is SEHNR and CDR2 is FQNEAQ in the germline V gene (reference sequence). The CDR3 is 13 residues long. Losses at the gene ends were 5 bases for V and 4 bases for J; bases not matched to a gene: 3. CDR3 sequence (DNA): TGTGCCAGCAGCCTCACAGGGGGCACTGAAGCTTTCTTT. Its protein product is CASSLTGGTEAFF.

The J gene is TRBJ2-1, the V gene TRBV18; D is perhaps TRBD1 (8 bases). Between the trimmed V and J ends, which lost 4 bases and 1 base, there was a span of 23 bases. CDR3 length: 19 amino acids. Germline-derived CDR1 and CDR2 are KGHSH and LQKENI. The CDR3 sequence: CASSRRRPTGGGSYNEQFF. The CDR3 DNA follows: TGTGCCAGCTCACGTAGACGCCCAACAGGGGGAGGGTCCTACAATGAGCAGTTCTTC.

This rearrangement joins TRBV5-4 to TRBJ1-4; 7 nucleotides line up with TRBD1. There are 14 residues in the CDR3. From germline, CDR1 is SGHNT and CDR2 YYREEE (reference sequence). The V gene end was trimmed by 1 base and the J gene end by 8 bases; junction bases not matched to a gene: 5. CDR3: CASSLTGTEEKLFF. In nucleotides, the CDR3 is TGTGCCAGCAGCTTGACAGGGACAGAGGAAAAACTGTTTTTT.

The rearrangement links TRBV7-3 to TRBJ2-1, with 7 positions matching TRBD1. In germline, CDR1 is SGHTA, CDR2 FQGTGA. The J segment lost 0 bases and the V segment lost 3 bases, leaving 5 bases of the junction unmatched. The length of the CDR3 is 16 residues. CDR3: CASSFGQESSYNEQFF. The CDR3 DNA reads as TGTGCCAGCAGCTTTGGACAGGAAAGCTCCTACAATGAGCAGTTCTTC.

The genes are TRBV4-2 and TRBJ1-2; TRBD1 agrees at 8 bases. Germline CDR1 LGHNA, CDR2 YNFKEQ. CDR3 length: 16 amino acids. The V segment lost 5 bases and the J segment 2 bases; nucleotides outside the gene matches: 10. The CDR3, as DNA: TGTGCCAGCAGCGTAGCGACAGGGGCTGAAAACTATGGCTACACCTTC. Translation: CASSVATGAENYGYTF.

The chain combines TRBV7-2 with TRBJ2-2, with TRBD1 identical over 7 bases. Germline V CDR1 and CDR2: SGHTA, FQGNSA. V was pared by 5 bases and J by 5 bases, with 8 bases of the junction left unmatched. The CDR3 has 15 amino acids. The CDR3 DNA reads as TGTGCCAGCAGCCCCTGGGGACAGTTAACCGGGGAGCTGTTTTTT. It encodes CASSPWGQLTGELFF.

V is TRBV11-2 and J is TRBJ2-5; perhaps TRBD2 as D (6 bases). V was trimmed by 1 base and J by 4 bases, leaving 10 bases between them. Germline lookup yields CDR1 SGHAT and CDR2 FQNNGV. The CDR3 loop spans 14 amino acids. CDR3 sequence: CASSLAGDRETQYF. The CDR3 coding sequence is TGTGCCAGCAGCTTAGCGGGAGATAGAGAGACCCAGTACTTC.

This chain connects TRBV27 to TRBJ2-7; D might be TRBD1 (5 bases). V was pared by 3 bases and J by 3 bases, with 21 bases between. This CDR3 has 17 amino acids. Germline values: CDR1 MNHEY, CDR2 SMNVEV (reference sequence). CDR3 coding DNA: TGTGCCAGCAGTTTTCCCTGGGGCTTCGACAGAGACTACGAGCAGTACTTC. This codes for CASSFPWGFDRDYEQYF.

This clone was observed a single time. The V and J genes are TRBV4-2 and TRBJ2-3, with 7 bases that match TRBD2. The junction had 3 bases not matched to a gene; V was cut back by 0 bases and J by 0 bases. The CDR3 runs 16 residues. In germline, CDR1 is LGHNA, CDR2 YNFKEQ. CDR3 amino acids: CASSQDAAGSTDTQYF. CDR3 DNA: TGTGCCAGCAGCCAAGATGCAGCGGGAAGCACAGATACGCAGTATTTT.

The V gene is TRBV5-1, the J gene TRBJ1-5; maybe TRBD1 (6 bases). The V gene lost 4 bases and the J gene lost 3 bases, with 14 bases spanning the gap. The CDR3 extends over 15 amino acids. Looked up from germline, CDR1 is SGHRS and CDR2 is YFSETQ. CDR3 sequence (DNA): TGCGCCAGCAGCGAGACGGGACAAGACAATCAGCCCCAGCATTTT. Protein: CASSETGQDNQPQHF.

The J gene is TRBJ2-2, the V gene TRBV2; 12 bases line up with TRBD2. Trimming at V came to 6 bases and at J to 3 bases, leaving 2 bases not matched to a gene. Germline-derived CDR1 and CDR2 are SNHLY and FYNNEI. The CDR3 spans 15 residues. This CDR3 is CASSTSGRHTGELFF. The CDR3 DNA is TGTGCCAGCAGCACTAGCGGGAGGCACACCGGGGAGCTGTTTTTT.

V is TRBV24-1 and J is TRBJ1-5; 7 nucleotides agree with TRBD1. Looked up from germline, CDR1 is KGHDR and CDR2 is SFDVKD. Unmatched junction bases numbered 11, after V lost 4 bases and J lost 3 bases. The CDR3 has 17 amino acids. The CDR3 DNA is TGTGCCACCAGTGACTGGGACAGCGGGGGAGACAATCAGCCCCAGCATTTT. It yields the protein CATSDWDSGGDNQPQHF.